The 32 T cell receptor beta chains below come from one sample, sequenced in a study of long-term antiretroviral therapy in people with HIV. Version v3.0 of the immunoSEQ assay was performed at survey level. Assay used: immunoSEQ multiplex PCR; TCRdb lists only in-frame clones, some missing. Of some 35,000 clones in the sample, 70% to 90% were seen once. The sequencing used unsorted PBMCs, collected 2.2 years after starting antiretroviral therapy. Receptor source: a man aged 18 to 35 with HIV.

The rearrangement joins TRBV7-9 to TRBJ1-1; tentative D call: TRBD1 (6 bases). V gave up 5 bases and J gave up 3 bases, with 10 bases separating them. This CDR3 contains 13 residues. Germline lookup yields CDR1 SEHNR and CDR2 FQNEAQ (reference sequence). The CDR3 DNA reads as TGTGCCAGCAGCCCACAGGGCCACACTGAAGCTTTCTTT. Translated, it gives CASSPQGHTEAFF. Complete variable domain (other parts from reference TRBV7-9 and TRBJ1-1): DTGVSQNPRHKITKRGQNVTFRCDPISEHNRLYWYRQTLGQGPEFLTYFQNEAQLEKSRLLSDRFSAERPKGSFSTLEIQRTEQGDSAMYLCASSPQGHTEAFFGQGTRLTVV.

The chain couples TRBV2 to TRBJ2-7; D is unresolved. V was trimmed by 7 bases and J by 7 bases, leaving 14 bases between them. The CDR3 length is 12 residues. Looked up from germline, CDR1 is SNHLY and CDR2 is FYNNEI. CDR3: CASTLSPREQYF. CDR3 nucleotides: TGTGCCAGCACCCTAAGCCCGAGGGAGCAGTACTTC.

The chain recombines TRBV19 with TRBJ2-2, with D possibly called TRBD1 or TRBD2 (6 bases each). The V gene's germline CDR1 is LNHDA and CDR2 SQIVND (reference sequence). Trimming took 1 base from V and 6 from J, leaving 12 bases between them. The CDR3 loop spans 15 amino acids. Here the CDR3 reads CASSIAGGLAGELFF. The CDR3 DNA reads as TGTGCCAGTAGTATAGCCGGGGGCTTGGCCGGGGAGCTGTTTTTT.

The V call is TRBV5-1, the J call TRBJ1-3; tentatively, D is TRBD1 (5 bases). CDR1 and CDR2 (germline): SGHRS, YFSETQ. Between the trimmed V and J ends, which lost 3 bases and 0 bases, there was a span of 16 bases. The CDR3 spans 17 residues. CDR3: CASSSSPLDSSGNTIYF. The CDR3 nucleotides read TGCGCCAGCAGCTCCTCACCCCTCGACAGCTCTGGAAACACCATATATTTT.

This rearrangement joins TRBV7-9 to TRBJ1-2, with D perhaps TRBD1 (5 bases). V was cut by 5 bases and J by 4 bases, with 11 bases left in between. The length of the CDR3 is 13 residues. Looked up from germline, CDR1 is SEHNR and CDR2 is FQNEAQ (reference sequence). For the CDR3, the DNA is TGTGCCAGCAGCCCAAAGGGGTCCTATGGCTACACCTTC. Protein product: CASSPKGSYGYTF.

This clone occurred once. The V and J genes are TRBV11-3 and TRBJ2-3; D may be TRBD2 (5 bases). The V end lost 0 bases, the J end lost 10 bases, and 11 bases lay between the germline ends. The CDR3 runs 13 residues. CDR1 SGHNT and CDR2 YENEEA come from the germline V gene. The DNA of the CDR3 is TGTGCCAGCAGCTTAGAATTCCGGGATCCGCAGTATTTT. Translation: CASSLEFRDPQYF.

The rearrangement uses TRBV5-1 and TRBJ2-7; weak D call: TRBD2 (6 bases). Trimming removed 0 bases at V and 3 bases at J, with 10 bases between. CDR1 is SGHRS and CDR2 is YFSETQ in the germline V gene. This CDR3 region has 14 residues. The CDR3 coding sequence is TGCGCCAGCAGCTTGGGGGACTCGAACTACGAGCAGTACTTC. Encoded protein: CASSLGDSNYEQYF.

This clone was picked up one time. The V gene is TRBV5-1, the J gene TRBJ1-1, with 7 bases matching TRBD1. The CDR3 spans 14 residues. Germline CDR1 SGHRS, CDR2 YFSETQ. Losses at the gene ends were 4 bases for V and 1 base for J; bases not matched to a gene: 4. This chain's CDR3 is CASSHTGANTEAFF. In DNA, the CDR3 is TGCGCCAGCAGCCATACAGGGGCGAACACTGAAGCTTTCTTT.

CDR3 DNA: TGTGCCAGTAGTATTTTCCAGGGCATGAACACTGAAGCTTTCTTT. Translation: CASSIFQGMNTEAFF. The chain combines TRBV19 with TRBJ1-1, with a weak D call TRBD1 (5 bases). The ends were cut back, 3 bases at V and 0 bases at J, with 11 bases in the middle. Germline V gives CDR1 LNHDA, CDR2 SQIVND (reference sequence). The CDR3 has 15 residues.

The chain recombines TRBV18 with TRBJ1-4; no reliable D call. Germline CDR1 reads KGHSH; CDR2 reads LQKENI. Trimming cost V 2 bases and J 7 bases, with 11 bases left between them. The CDR3 is 14 amino acids. CDR3 DNA: TGTGCCAGCTCACCAAGCAAGACGGGTGAAAAACTGTTTTTT. It encodes CASSPSKTGEKLFF.

This chain connects TRBV7-8 to TRBJ2-3, with D unclear. Germline-derived CDR1 and CDR2 are SGHVS and FQNEAQ. CDR3 size: 15 residues. Trimming took 0 bases from V and 3 from J, leaving 10 bases between them. The CDR3 loop is CASSLAWRITDTQYF. CDR3 DNA: TGTGCCAGCAGCTTAGCTTGGCGGATTACAGATACGCAGTATTTT.

V is TRBV5-1 and J is TRBJ1-4; D is undetermined. Per the germline V gene, CDR1 is SGHRS and CDR2 is YFSETQ. The V gene lost 0 bases and the J gene lost 7 bases, with 13 bases spanning the gap. This CDR3 has 15 amino acids. This CDR3 is CASSLAGLRGEKLFF. In DNA form, the CDR3 reads TGCGCCAGCAGCTTGGCCGGTTTACGGGGTGAAAAACTGTTTTTT.

The chain is built from TRBV7-9 and TRBJ1-4, with no clear D. V was shortened by 6 bases and J by 8 bases, with 10 bases between the two germline ends. Germline V gene sequence: CDR1 SEHNR, CDR2 FQNEAQ (reference sequence). The CDR3 is 12 amino acids. In DNA, the CDR3 is TGTGCCAGCAGTTCTGGCGACGAAAAACTGTTTTTT. Protein: CASSSGDEKLFF.

This chain connects TRBV5-1 to TRBJ1-2; 9 nucleotides line up with TRBD1. The trim removed 3 bases at V and 4 bases at J, leaving 4 bases unmatched. This CDR3 has 14 amino acids. Germline lookup yields CDR1 SGHRS and CDR2 YFSETQ. The CDR3 is CASSWTGEAYGYTF. The CDR3, as DNA: TGCGCCAGCAGCTGGACAGGGGAGGCCTATGGCTACACCTTC.

The chain couples TRBV29-1 to TRBJ2-3; a possible D gene is TRBD1 (5 bases). The V gene lost 6 bases and the J gene lost 0 bases, with 13 bases spanning the gap. CDR3 size: 14 residues. From germline, CDR1 is SQVTM and CDR2 ANQGSEA. CDR3 protein: CSVVDSSSTDTQYF. The CDR3 DNA reads TGCAGCGTCGTCGACAGCTCTAGCACAGATACGCAGTATTTT.

The chain uses TRBV7-9 and TRBJ2-5; the match to TRBD2 covers 9 bases. The CDR3 is 17 amino acids. The trim removed 5 bases at V and 4 bases at J, leaving 14 bases unmatched. The germline CDR1 and CDR2 sequences are SEHNR and FQNEAQ (reference sequence). CDR3 region: CASSHPPGLAGGETQYF. The CDR3 nucleotides are TGTGCCAGCAGCCATCCCCCGGGACTAGCAGGCGGAGAGACCCAGTACTTC.

The chain is built from TRBV27 and TRBJ2-1; weak D call: TRBD1 (6 bases). Looked up from germline, CDR1 is MNHEY and CDR2 is SMNVEV (reference sequence). V was shortened by 4 bases and J by 2 bases, with 15 bases between the two germline ends. The CDR3 runs 16 residues. The CDR3, as DNA: TGTGCCAGCAGTTCAAACCGGGACACTACCTACAATGAGCAGTTCTTC. Protein product: CASSSNRDTTYNEQFF.

The rearrangement links TRBV5-5 to TRBJ2-5; the D is unclear. Trimming left V 6 bases short and J 5 bases short, with 14 bases between. From germline, CDR1 is SGHKS and CDR2 YYEKEE (reference sequence). The length of the CDR3 is 13 residues. CDR3: CASKRRNVETQYF. CDR3 bases: TGTGCCAGCAAACGCAGGAATGTTGAGACCCAGTACTTC.

Note on this clone: The same CDR3 is also encoded by other DNA sequences in this sample. The gene calls are TRBV6-6 and TRBJ1-1; unclear D gene. The CDR3 has 14 residues. V lost 9 bases to trimming and J lost 0 bases, with 14 bases between them. CDR1 MNHNY and CDR2 SVGAGI come from the germline V gene (reference sequence). CDR3 coding DNA: TGTGCCAGTAGACTGGGCAACATGAACACTGAAGCTTTCTTT. Protein product: CASRLGNMNTEAFF.

This rearrangement joins TRBV30 to TRBJ2-3, with 9 bases identical to TRBD2. Trimming cost V 7 bases and J 9 bases; bases outside gene matches: 11. Germline V gene data show CDR1 as GTSNPN and CDR2 as SVGIG (reference sequence). The CDR3 extends over 13 amino acids. The CDR3 reads CASLREGLATQYF. CDR3 coding DNA: TGTGCCTCCCTCCGGGAGGGACTAGCAACGCAGTATTTT.

This clone has just one count. The chain combines TRBV4-3 with TRBJ2-1, with D maybe TRBD2 (6 bases). V dropped 2 bases and J dropped 9 bases, with 20 bases sitting between them. Germline V gene lookup returns CDR1 LGHNA and CDR2 YSLEER. The CDR3 is made up of 16 amino acids. DNA for the CDR3: TGCGCCAGCAGCCAATACGAACCGGGAGAGTCAAGTGAGCAGTTCTTC. Residues: CASSQYEPGESSEQFF.

The rearrangement uses TRBV21-1 and TRBJ2-7. TRBV21-1 is classified as a pseudogene. The CDR3 is 12 residues long. The CDR3 DNA sequence: TGTGCCAGCAGCAAAAAGTGGACCGAGCAGTACTTC. This codes for CASSKKWTEQYF.

The chain joins TRBV9 to TRBJ1-3; unclear D gene. CDR1 SGDLS and CDR2 YYNGEE come from the germline V gene. Trimming cost V 0 bases and J 0 bases, with 7 bases left between them. CDR3 length: 15 residues. The CDR3 reads CASSVGTTSGNTIYF. As DNA, the CDR3 is TGTGCCAGCAGCGTAGGGACCACCTCTGGAAACACCATATATTTT.

The genes are TRBV6-5 and TRBJ2-3; D uncertain. Trimming removed 2 bases from V and 4 bases from J, with 7 bases in between. Germline values: CDR1 MNHEY, CDR2 SVGAGI. The CDR3 is 13 amino acids. CDR3 coding DNA: TGTGCCAGCAGTTACGGAGAGCCAGATACGCAGTATTTT. It encodes CASSYGEPDTQYF.

V is TRBV29-1 and J is TRBJ2-5; 12 bases are shared with TRBD1. After removal of 6 bases from V and 2 bases from J, the junction contained 4 bases not matched to a gene. Germline V lookup: CDR1 SQVTM, CDR2 ANQGSEA. The CDR3 runs 14 residues. CDR3 coding DNA: TGCAGCGTGAGGGACAGGGGGCAACAAGAGACCCAGTACTTC. Encoded protein: CSVRDRGQQETQYF.

This chain joins TRBV5-8 and TRBJ2-5; D uncertain. CDR3 length: 11 amino acids. Trimming took off 6 bases at V and 4 bases at J, with 7 bases between the two ends. Germline CDR1 and CDR2: SGHTS and YDEGEE. CDR3 bases: TGTGCCAGCACCCGTAGAGAGACCCAGTACTTC. Protein: CASTRRETQYF.

The chain links TRBV7-9 to TRBJ1-6; D ambiguous. V was shortened by 5 bases and J by 2 bases, with 19 bases between the two germline ends. The CDR3 contains 18 residues. CDR1 SEHNR and CDR2 FQNEAQ come from the germline V gene (reference sequence). The CDR3 sequence: CASSDNIGEMPYNSPLHF. The CDR3 coding sequence is TGTGCCAGCAGCGATAATATCGGAGAGATGCCCTATAATTCACCCCTCCACTTT. Variable domain in full (rest from reference TRBV7-9 and TRBJ1-6): DTGVSQNPRHKITKRGQNVTFRCDPISEHNRLYWYRQTLGQGPEFLTYFQNEAQLEKSRLLSDRFSAERPKGSFSTLEIQRTEQGDSAMYLCASSDNIGEMPYNSPLHFGNGTRLTVT.

The chain has TRBV9 and TRBJ1-1; 12 bases line up with TRBD1. Trimming cost V 0 bases and J 11 bases; bases outside gene matches: 5. Germline loops: CDR1 SGDLS, CDR2 YYNGEE. The length of the CDR3 is 14 residues. CDR3 region: CASSVVGDRGQAFF. The CDR3 DNA sequence: TGTGCCAGCAGCGTAGTTGGGGACAGGGGGCAGGCTTTCTTT.

This clone was detected only once. This chain uses TRBV15 with TRBJ2-7; D is possibly TRBD1 (6 bases). This CDR3 spans 15 amino acids. Germline V gives CDR1 LNHNV, CDR2 YYDKDF (reference sequence). The V end lost 1 base, the J end lost 0 bases, and 10 bases lay between the germline ends. CDR3 residues: CATSRGGDISYEQYF. The CDR3 nucleotides read TGTGCCACCAGCAGAGGAGGGGACATCTCCTACGAGCAGTACTTC.

The CDR3 coding sequence is TGTGCCAGCAGCGTAGTCAGTGGAGGGGAGCAGTACTTC. Protein: CASSVVSGGEQYF. V and J are TRBV9 and TRBJ2-7; maybe TRBD2 (6 bases). Germline V lookup: CDR1 SGDLS, CDR2 YYNGEE. The CDR3 sequence is 13 residues long. The V end lost 0 bases, the J end lost 7 bases, and 11 bases lay between the germline ends.

This sequence joins TRBV13 and TRBJ1-6; a possible D gene is TRBD1 (6 bases). V was pared by 6 bases and J by 7 bases, with 13 bases between. Germline-derived CDR1 and CDR2 are PRHDT and FYEKMQ (reference sequence). CDR3 length: 14 amino acids. The CDR3 coding sequence is TGTGCCAGCAGGGGGCCGGGGGGCAATTCACCCCTCCACTTT. It codes for CASRGPGGNSPLHF.

J is TRBJ1-1 and V is TRBV18; D perhaps matches TRBD1 (5 bases). V was trimmed by 3 bases and J by 4 bases, leaving 12 bases between them. The germline gives CDR1 KGHSH, CDR2 LQKENI. There are 14 residues in the CDR3. The CDR3 protein is CASSPPREITEAFF. For the CDR3, the DNA is TGTGCCAGCTCACCCCCCAGGGAAATCACTGAAGCTTTCTTT.